The clone carrying this TCR beta chain was recorded many times. All patients were untreated before thyroid surgery. These data originate in a study of metastatic and nonmetastatic thyroid tumors. The CDR3 runs 14 residues. Trimming removed 4 bases at V and 1 base at J, with 9 bases between. The germline V gene encodes CDR1 LGHDT and CDR2 YNNKEL (reference sequence). TCRdb re-analyzed the PCR reads using MiXCR. The table includes fewer than 40,000 clones, about 15% detected once. This chain joins TRBV3-1 and TRBJ2-3; D not resolved. The receptor was derived from a male donor with papillary thyroid cancer or a benign thyroid nodule (not recorded which). Some clones in this sample may be carry-over from other donors' samples. Sequencing used blood. The CDR3 is CASSLRHRTDTQYF. The CDR3 coding sequence is TGTGCCAGCAGCCTCCGTCACCGCACAGATACGCAGTATTTT.